This entry features one TCR beta chain sequence. What it binds is unknown. The data are from a study of T cell responses to AZD1222 COVID-19 vaccine. Generated by immunoSEQ multiplex PCR, the TCRdb table keeps only in-frame clones and is missing some. This sample lists about 140,000 clones; its ten largest clones have about 2.2%. Study-level results: Spike-specific TCRs gained breadth and depth after people received two AZD1222 doses. The donors showed a predominance of white British ancestry and of females, with possible underestimation of clonal diversity. Repertoire samples came only from after the peak T cell response. Mapped onto spike, vaccine-associated CD4 TCRs spanned it and were dominant at 160-218 and 743-854.

CDR1 is MNHEY, CDR2 SVGAGI, per germline. Trimming pared 6 bases from V and 5 bases from J, leaving 10 bases between. CDR3 length equals 13 residues. This receptor was taken from an adult in good health. This chain joins TRBV6-5 and TRBJ1-4, with D possibly being TRBD1 (5 bases). Material for sequencing was peripheral blood. This CDR3 is CASSLGTNEKLFF. The CDR3 nucleotides are TGTGCCAGCAGCCTCGGGACGAATGAAAAACTGTTTTTT.